Shown below are 17 T cell receptor beta chains from a single sample sequenced in a study of T cells in narcolepsy. Method: immunoSEQ multiplex PCR; TCRdb's copy keeps in-frame clones and lacks some. The data show around 27,000 clones, just under 85% seen once. Input material: CD45RA- memory CD4+ T cells from PBMCs. The origin of the receptors is a human donor with narcolepsy.

The rearrangement uses TRBV11-3 and TRBJ2-7; perhaps TRBD1 as D (5 bases). The CDR3 consists of 11 residues. Germline V gene sequence: CDR1 SGHNT, CDR2 YENEEA. Trimming took 5 bases from V and 10 from J, leaving 12 bases between them. The CDR3 loop is CASSQDISQYF. The CDR3 DNA reads as TGTGCCAGCAGCCAGGACATTTCCCAGTACTTC.

The sample holds one count of this clone. The rearrangement uses TRBV11-2 and TRBJ1-2; 9 nucleotides match TRBD1. Germline V gene lookup returns CDR1 SGHAT and CDR2 FQNNGV. The V gene end was trimmed by 5 bases and the J gene end by 4 bases; junction bases not matched to a gene: 5. The CDR3 totals 14 residues. The CDR3 reads CASSPGQGSYGYTF. CDR3 DNA sequence: TGTGCCAGCAGCCCCGGACAGGGGAGCTATGGCTACACCTTC.

The chain uses TRBV9 and TRBJ1-1; D might be TRBD1 (6 bases). Germline CDR1 reads SGDLS; CDR2 reads YYNGEE. V lost 1 base and J lost 4, with 14 bases in between. The CDR3 consists of 15 residues. As DNA, the CDR3 is TGTGCCAGCAGCGTAAGCGGGGGCGCGGGCACTGAAGCTTTCTTT. Translation gives CASSVSGGAGTEAFF.

As DNA, the CDR3 is TGTGCCAGCAGCGTATCCCCCCAGAGCACAGATACGCAGTATTTT. Its protein product is CASSVSPQSTDTQYF. The chain recombines TRBV9 with TRBJ2-3, with D unresolved. Trimming shortened V by 1 base and J by 0 bases, and 9 bases separated the two germline ends. CDR1 and CDR2 (germline): SGDLS, YYNGEE. The CDR3 totals 15 residues.

Turning to this clone: The same CDR3 is also encoded by other DNA sequences in this sample. V is TRBV18 and J is TRBJ1-2, with 7 bases fitting TRBD1. V dropped 3 bases and J dropped 3; count of bases not matched to a gene: 1. CDR1 and CDR2 from the germline V gene are KGHSH and LQKENI. This CDR3 is 13 amino acids long. This CDR3 is CASSPDRDYGYTF. CDR3 DNA: TGTGCCAGCTCACCCGACAGGGACTATGGCTACACCTTC.

The genes are TRBV4-3 and TRBJ1-3; TRBD1 might be the D (5 bases). CDR1 and CDR2 (germline): LGHNA, YSLEER. The CDR3 is made up of 14 amino acids. V lost 3 bases, J lost 4 bases, and 10 bases lay in between. This CDR3 reads CASSHRDPGNTIYF. In DNA form, the CDR3 reads TGCGCCAGCAGCCACCGGGACCCCGGAAACACCATATATTTT.

The chain is built from TRBV2 and TRBJ2-3, with TRBD2 identical over 8 bases. The junction had 10 bases not matched to a gene; V was cut back by 4 bases and J by 1 base. The CDR3 has 17 amino acids. CDR1 SNHLY and CDR2 FYNNEI come from the germline V gene. CDR3 DNA: TGTGCCAGCAGTGGTTTGGGACTAGTAGGCGGCACAGATACGCAGTATTTT. Translation: CASSGLGLVGGTDTQYF.

The chain recombines TRBV29-1 with TRBJ2-7; D ambiguous. Deletions cut 5 bases from V and 3 bases from J, with 11 bases between. The germline V gene has CDR1 SQVTM and CDR2 ANQGSEA. The CDR3 extends over 12 amino acids. CDR3 region: CSVLCVIYEQYF. The DNA for the CDR3 is TGCAGCGTTCTCTGCGTGATCTACGAGCAGTACTTC.

The chain employs TRBV11-2 and TRBJ2-7, with 9 bases identical to TRBD1. CDR3 length equals 14 residues. In germline, CDR1 is SGHAT, CDR2 FQNNGV. Trimming removed 2 bases from V and 7 bases from J; junction bases left unmatched: 6. The CDR3 coding sequence is TGTGCCAGCAGCTTAAACAGGGGGCGCGGGGAGCAGTACTTC. Encoded protein: CASSLNRGRGEQYF. The full variable domain, with the rest looked up from reference TRBV11-2 and TRBJ2-7, is EAGVAQSPRYKIIEKRQSVAFWCNPISGHATLYWYQQILGQGPKLLIQFQNNGVVDDSQLPKDRFSAERLKGVDSTLKIQPAKLEDSAVYLCASSLNRGRGEQYFGPGTRLTVT.

The chain recombines TRBV19 with TRBJ1-2; D uncertain. V lost 7 bases to trimming and J lost 4 bases, with 16 bases between them. CDR3 length equals 14 residues. Germline CDR1 LNHDA, CDR2 SQIVND (reference sequence). The CDR3 loop reads CASNPGMGTYGYTF. DNA for the CDR3: TGTGCCAGTAACCCCGGGATGGGAACCTATGGCTACACCTTC.

This chain connects TRBV6-5 to TRBJ2-1; a possible D gene is TRBD1 (6 bases). CDR1 MNHEY and CDR2 SVGAGI come from the germline V gene. The CDR3 covers 15 residues. V was pared by 4 bases and J by 7 bases, with 17 bases between. The CDR3 region has the DNA TGTGCCAGCAGTTCAGGCCTTGGGGGCCATAATGAGCAGTTCTTC. Its protein is CASSSGLGGHNEQFF.

This chain uses TRBV29-1 with TRBJ2-7, with 11 positions matching TRBD1. V shed 6 bases, J shed 6 bases, and the junction held 7 bases outside the gene matches. Germline values: CDR1 SQVTM, CDR2 ANQGSEA. This CDR3 spans 13 amino acids. In DNA, the CDR3 is TGCAGCGTGAAGGGACAGGGGGGCGGCGAGCAGTACTTC. This gives the protein CSVKGQGGGEQYF.

This clone was picked up one time. The V gene is TRBV29-1, the J gene TRBJ2-1; 10 nucleotides agree with TRBD2. CDR3 length equals 14 residues. Germline loops: CDR1 SQVTM, CDR2 ANQGSEA. V dropped 7 bases and J dropped 8; count of bases not matched to a gene: 11. CDR3 region: CSGARAGGPYEQFF. The CDR3 DNA is TGCAGCGGGGCAAGAGCGGGAGGGCCGTATGAGCAGTTCTTC.

The chain carries TRBV6-1 and TRBJ2-7, with D possibly matching TRBD2 (5 bases). V shed 7 bases and J shed 9 bases, with 19 bases lying between them. Germline V gene sequence: CDR1 MNHNS, CDR2 SASEGT. CDR3 length: 13 amino acids. The CDR3 protein is CASTRETRSWQYF. The DNA for the CDR3 is TGTGCCAGCACTCGGGAAACCCGGAGTTGGCAGTACTTC.

The chain has TRBV11-2 and TRBJ1-6; no clear D. From germline, CDR1 is SGHAT and CDR2 FQNNGV. The CDR3 length is 13 residues. V lost 6 bases, J lost 5 bases, and 8 bases lay in between. CDR3 residues: CASSRGDNSPLHF. The CDR3 DNA reads as TGTGCCAGCAGTCGTGGTGATAATTCACCCCTCCACTTT.

This clone was detected a few times. At one end the junction does not follow the germline gene, possibly because of a read error. The chain carries TRBV11-3 and TRBJ2-7; D remains unclear. The CDR3 has 14 amino acids. Per germline, CDR1 SGHNT and CDR2 YENEEA. The CDR3 DNA sequence: TGTGCCAGCAGCTTAGACCGCGCCTCCCACGAGCAGTACTTC. It encodes CASSLDRASHEQYF. The full variable domain, completed using reference TRBV11-3 and TRBJ2-7, is EAGVVQSPRYKIIEKKQPVAFWCNPISGHNTLYWYLQNLGQGPELLIRYENEEAVDDSQLPKDRFSAERLKGVDSTLKIQPAELGDSAVYLCASSLDRASHEQYFGPGTRLTVT.

This chain connects TRBV5-5 to TRBJ2-7; TRBD1 or TRBD2 may be the D gene (5 bases each). Germline loops: CDR1 SGHKS, CDR2 YYEKEE (reference sequence). This CDR3 has 14 residues. V was trimmed by 4 bases and J by 1 base, leaving 12 bases between them. The CDR3 nucleotides read TGTGCCAGCAGCCGCAGGGACGGTTCCTACGAGCAGTACTTC. This encodes CASSRRDGSYEQYF.